The clone carrying this T cell receptor beta chain was seen a handful of times. What it binds is unknown. The germline V gene encodes CDR1 SEHNR and CDR2 FQNEAQ (reference sequence). The CDR3 consists of 14 residues. The junction had 8 bases not matched to a gene; V was cut back by 5 bases and J by 5 bases. These data are taken from a study of human T cells and chemical hapten exposure. Study background: Slight volume differences across pooled libraries mainly accounted for varying per-sample TCR yields.

Unique molecular identifiers were attached to individual cDNA molecules during library preparation. MiXCR, applied by TCRdb to the RACE reads, yields one record per CDR3 protein. The sample shows some 93,000 distinct CDR3 sequences, about 8.8% of them seen only once. Study-level results: The number of TCRs over 1 in 1000 frequency stayed unchanged after DPC.

Time point in this sample: healthy volunteer bleed at 2 weeks. Someone pulled total RNA out of unfractionated whole blood. This sequence originates from a female donor in good health. Some clones in this sample may be carry-over from other donors' samples. The material sequenced was whole blood. V and J are TRBV7-9 and TRBJ2-7, with 8 positions matching TRBD1. The CDR3 sequence: CASSRRDRTHEQYF. The CDR3 nucleotides read TGTGCCAGCAGCCGGAGGGACAGGACCCACGAGCAGTACTTC.